A selection of T cell receptor beta chains follows, all from one sample in a study of response to subunit inactivated influenza vaccine. TCRdb recomputed calls from the RT-PCR reads with MiXCR, one row per CDR3 protein. The repertoire consists of around 650,000 distinct CDR3 sequences, with around 16% occurring once and the leading ten covering about 9.9%. The sequencing here drew on PBMCs from blood, taken 11 to 12 days after vaccination. The origin of the receptors is a man aged 50-59 years who received an inactivated influenza vaccine. Each CDR3 is given with its conserved first and last residue. D genes are given only for firm matches. The size of a clone is reported for some rows only, either as once, few or many, or as a class for expanded clones.

TRBJ2-3 | NA | TRBV4-3 | NA | CASSQESSSRQTSTDTQYF | TGCGCCAGCAGCCAAGAAAGCTCCTCCCGCCAAACTAGCACAGATACGCAGTATTTT
TRBJ1-1 | TRBD1 | TRBV3-1 | few | CASSQYIPGQGMNTEAFF | TGTGCCAGCAGCCAATACATACCGGGACAGGGAATGAACACTGAAGCTTTCTTT
TRBJ2-2 | NA | TRBV10-3 | NA | CAISPDGDHTGELFF | TGTGCCATCAGCCCAGACGGGGATCACACCGGGGAGCTGTTTTTT
TRBJ1-4 | NA | TRBV12-3/TRBV12-4 | NA | CASSWGRKGTKLFF | TGTGCCAGCAGTTGGGGACGTAAGGGGACAAAACTGTTTTTT
TRBJ1-5 | NA | TRBV7-2 | few | CASSLAGVREGSSNQPQHF | TGTGCCAGCAGCTTAGCCGGCGTAAGGGAGGGATCTAGCAATCAGCCCCAGCATTTT
TRBJ1-1 | NA | TRBV28 | NA | CASSLNSNTEAFF | TGTGCCAGCAGTTTGAACAGCAACACTGAAGCTTTCTTT
TRBJ1-4 | TRBD1 | TRBV11-2 | NA | CASSQTGGKLFF | TGTGCCAGCAGCCAGACAGGGGGAAAACTGTTTTTT
TRBJ2-1 | TRBD2 | TRBV7-2 | few | CASKGGLAVSNEQFF | TGTGCCTCCAAGGGTGGCCTAGCGGTATCCAATGAGCAGTTCTTC
TRBJ1-3 | NA | TRBV4-1 | many | CASSQDGNSGNTIYF | TGCGCCAGCAGCCAAGACGGTAACTCTGGAAACACCATATATTTT
TRBJ2-7 | TRBD2 | TRBV6-2/TRBV6-3 | NA | CASSYRLMAGETSSTIYEQYF | TGTGCCAGCAGTTACAGATTAATGGCGGGAGAGACCTCATCGACAATCTACGAGCAGTACTTC
TRBJ2-3 | NA | TRBV3-1 | few | CASSQTNFRPDTQYF | TGTGCCAGCAGCCAAACTAATTTCAGGCCAGATACGCAGTATTTT
TRBJ2-1 | NA | TRBV3-1 | few | CASSQITRMNEQFF | TGTGCCAGCAGCCAAATTACTAGGATGAATGAGCAGTTCTTC
TRBJ2-3 | NA | TRBV28 | few | CASSRQDLDTQYF | TGTGCCAGCAGCAGACAGGATTTGGATACGCAGTATTTT
TRBJ1-2 | TRBD1 | TRBV28 | NA | CASSSGTGVLVYGYTF | TGTGCCAGCAGTTCCGGGACAGGGGTTTTGGTCTATGGCTACACCTTC
TRBJ2-7 | NA | TRBV30 | NA | CAPKDSFHEQYF | TGTGCCCCCAAGGACAGTTTCCACGAGCAGTACTTC
TRBJ2-5 | TRBD2 | TRBV4-1 | NA | CASSQGRTSGGAETQYF | TGCGCCAGCAGCCAAGGACGGACTAGCGGGGGGGCGGAGACCCAGTACTTC
TRBJ1-5 | NA | TRBV12-3/TRBV12-4 | few | CASSFTGRSSHF | TGTGCCAGCAGTTTTACAGGGAGGAGTAGTCATTTT
TRBJ2-5 | TRBD1 | TRBV11-2 | NA | CASSGDTQGKGETQYF | TGTGCCAGCAGCGGAGACACACAGGGGAAAGGGGAGACCCAGTACTTC
TRBJ2-7 | TRBD1 | TRBV12-3/TRBV12-4 | few | CASNRGQGVDEQYF | TGTGCCAGCAATAGGGGACAGGGTGTGGACGAGCAGTACTTC
TRBJ2-1 | NA | TRBV5-5 | few | CASSLGGEVYNEQFF | TGTGCCAGCAGCTTGGGGGGGGAGGTTTACAATGAGCAGTTCTTC
TRBJ2-1 | NA | TRBV27 | NA | CASSPRQSAYNEQFF | TGTGCCAGCAGTCCCCGACAGTCCGCCTACAATGAGCAGTTCTTC
TRBJ2-1 | TRBD1 | TRBV5-5 | NA | CASRADRGSEQFF | TGTGCCAGCAGAGCTGACAGGGGGTCTGAGCAGTTCTTC
TRBJ2-1 | TRBD2 | TRBV7-2 | many | CASSNERGRYNEQFF | TGTGCCAGCAGCAACGAGCGGGGGAGGTACAATGAGCAGTTCTTC
TRBJ1-5 | NA | TRBV7-8 | few | CASSPGGGASQPQHF | TGTGCCAGCAGCCCCGGAGGGGGGGCAAGTCAGCCCCAGCATTTT
TRBJ2-7 | TRBD1 | TRBV12-3/TRBV12-4 | few | CASIRSGTGPLEQYF | TGTGCCAGCATTAGATCCGGGACAGGGCCCTTAGAGCAGTACTTC
TRBJ2-1 | NA | TRBV4-2 | NA | CASSQDRLDSYNEQFF | TGTGCCAGCAGCCAAGATCGACTAGACTCCTACAATGAGCAGTTCTTC
TRBJ2-1 | NA | TRBV7-9 | NA | CASDRYYNEQFF | TGTGCCAGCGACAGGTACTACAATGAGCAGTTCTTC
TRBJ1-1 | NA | TRBV24-1 | NA | CATSRSTRTFGAFF | TGTGCCACCTCACGCAGTACCAGAACGTTTGGGGCTTTCTTT
TRBJ2-3 | NA | TRBV7-2 | NA | CASSLWAGVQDTQYF | TGTGCCAGCAGCTTATGGGCAGGGGTGCAAGATACGCAGTATTTT
TRBJ2-1 | NA | TRBV4-3 | NA | CASSVQGHTGSYNEQFF | TGCGCCAGCAGCGTACAGGGTCATACGGGTTCCTACAATGAGCAGTTCTTC
TRBJ2-3 | TRBD2 | TRBV5-1 | few | CASSLILAGVGGTDTQYF | TGCGCCAGCAGCTTGATTCTAGCGGGAGTAGGCGGCACAGATACGCAGTATTTT
TRBJ2-3 | TRBD2 | TRBV4-2 | NA | CASSPPASGRSDTQYF | TGTGCCAGCAGCCCCCCCGCTAGCGGGAGGTCCGATACGCAGTATTTT